This record covers a single TCR beta chain. CDR1 and CDR2 (germline): SGHNT, YYREEE (reference sequence). J lost 2 bases, V lost 4 bases, and 6 bases had no gene match. This CDR3 is built from 16 residues. This sample was included in a study of blood T cell repertoires in COVID-19. Turning to the study itself: The United States, Italy and Spain supplied acute and convalescent COVID-19 samples.

Using immunoSEQ multiplex PCR, the repertoire was profiled, and TCRdb retains in-frame clones only, with some absent. The sample has 40,000 to 50,000 clones, about 86% seen once. Adults between roughly 18 and 89 years of age took part from about two dozen US areas. The chain employs TRBV5-4 and TRBJ2-5; 12 bases map to TRBD2. This TCR came from a woman aged 50 to 60 who had recovered from COVID-19. The sample was PBMCs or T cells enriched from blood (not recorded which). The CDR3 sequence is CASSPTSGGSQETQYF. The CDR3 DNA follows: TGTGCCAGCAGCCCGACTAGCGGGGGCTCACAAGAGACCCAGTACTTC. The full variable domain, with the rest looked up from reference TRBV5-4 and TRBJ2-5, is ETGVTQSPTHLIKTRGQQVTLRCSSQSGHNTVSWYQQALGQGPQFIFQYYREEENGRGNFPPRFSGLQFPNYSSELNVNALELDDSALYLCASSPTSGGSQETQYFGPGTRLLVL.